A selection of T cell receptor beta chains follows, all from one sample in a study of blood T cell repertoires in COVID-19. Repertoires were generated with immunoSEQ multiplex PCR, while TCRdb's copy carries only in-frame clones and drops some. The table lists 150,000 to 200,000 clones, less than 90% of them singletons. The sample consisted of PBMCs or T cells enriched from blood (not recorded which). The receptors here all came from a woman between 45 and 60 years old who had recovered from COVID-19. CDR3s include the opening cysteine and the closing phenylalanine or tryptophan. The D gene is left open where the match is weak. Size values are once, few and many counts, or a class for expanded clones, and some rows have none.

size: .; V: TRBV4-1; J: TRBJ1-6; D: TRBD1; CDR3: CASSQVGQGKNNSPLHF; DNA: TGCGCCAGCAGCCAAGTGGGACAGGGAAAAAATAATTCACCCCTCCACTTT
size: .; V: TRBV28; J: TRBJ1-5; D: .; CDR3: CASNQVLNQPQHF; DNA: TGTGCCAGCAACCAGGTGCTCAATCAGCCCCAGCATTTT
size: .; V: TRBV4-1; J: TRBJ1-1; D: TRBD1; CDR3: CASSQRWMGTGAENTEAFF; DNA: TGCGCCAGCAGCCAAAGGTGGATGGGCACAGGGGCCGAGAACACTGAAGCTTTCTTT
size: once; V: TRBV27; J: TRBJ2-3; D: TRBD1; CDR3: CASSWGQGARDTQYF; DNA: TGTGCCAGCAGTTGGGGACAGGGGGCTAGGGATACGCAGTATTTT
size: once; V: TRBV19; J: TRBJ2-7; D: .; CDR3: CASSGDHYEQYF; DNA: TGTGCCAGTAGCGGAGATCACTACGAGCAGTACTTC
size: .; V: TRBV5-8; J: TRBJ2-1; D: TRBD2; CDR3: CASSLAASGIHNEQFF; DNA: TGTGCCAGCAGCTTGGCGGCTAGCGGGATCCACAATGAGCAGTTCTTC
size: .; V: TRBV24-1; J: TRBJ1-5; D: .; CDR3: CATSGQGNQPQHF; DNA: TGTGCCACCAGTGGACAGGGCAATCAGCCCCAGCATTTT
size: .; V: TRBV6-4; J: TRBJ1-5; D: .; CDR3: CASSDWGGPLGNQPQHF; DNA: TGTGCCAGCAGTGATTGGGGAGGCCCCCTGGGCAATCAGCCCCAGCATTTT
size: .; V: TRBV5-8; J: TRBJ2-4; D: TRBD1; CDR3: CASSLVTGGSAKNIQYF; DNA: TGTGCCAGCAGCTTGGTAACAGGGGGCAGTGCCAAAAACATTCAGTACTTC
size: .; V: TRBV7-2; J: TRBJ2-1; D: .; CDR3: CASSLQGNEQFF; DNA: TGTGCCAGCAGCTTACAGGGGAATGAGCAGTTCTTC
size: .; V: TRBV28; J: TRBJ1-4; D: TRBD1; CDR3: CASTRTGKKLFF; DNA: TGTGCCAGTACCAGGACAGGAAAAAAACTGTTTTTT
size: .; V: TRBV6-2/TRBV6-3; J: TRBJ1-5; D: .; CDR3: CASSYSGQNNQPQHF; DNA: TGTGCCAGCAGTTACTCGGGGCAGAACAATCAGCCCCAGCATTTT
size: .; V: TRBV28; J: TRBJ1-1; D: TRBD1; CDR3: CASSLVSATGNPEAFF; DNA: TGTGCCAGCAGTTTGGTTTCGGCGACAGGGAATCCTGAAGCTTTCTTT
size: .; V: TRBV25-1; J: TRBJ2-1; D: .; CDR3: CASSELGHNEQFF; DNA: TGTGCCAGCAGTGAATTGGGGCACAATGAGCAGTTCTTC
size: .; V: TRBV21-1; J: TRBJ2-7; D: .; CDR3: CASSKELGASAGDGYEQYF; DNA: TGTGCCAGCAGCAAAGAATTGGGGGCCTCAGCGGGAGACGGTTACGAGCAGTACTTC
size: .; V: TRBV6-2/TRBV6-3; J: TRBJ1-2; D: TRBD1; CDR3: CASSYRQGNYGYTF; DNA: TGTGCCAGCAGTTACCGACAGGGGAACTATGGCTACACCTTC